This is a list of T cell receptor beta chains from one sample in a study of spatial heterogeneity in lung cancer. Each CDR3 protein gets one entry after TCRdb re-called the 5' RACE reads with MiXCR. This sample has about 36,000 distinct CDR3 sequences, with less than 9% found just once. Specimen: PBMCs, collected at surgery. The receptors were gathered from a female donor with early-stage non-small cell lung cancer. Both conserved end residues are part of each CDR3. A D gene is named only where the DNA matches it firmly. Clone sizes are given selectively: once, few, many, or a class where the clone is expanded.

d_gene	v_gene	abundance	j_gene	CDR3nt	CDR3aa
TRBD1	TRBV12-3/TRBV12-4	many	TRBJ1-1	TGTGCCAGCAGGAAATCGGGACAGCAGAACACTGAAGCTTTCTTT	CASRKSGQQNTEAFF
-	TRBV19	many	TRBJ1-2	TGTGCCAGTAGTATTATGACCCTCGGAAATGGCTACACCTTC	CASSIMTLGNGYTF
-	TRBV11-2	-	TRBJ2-5	TGTGCCAGCAGCCCGACAGACAGGGAGACCCAGTACTTC	CASSPTDRETQYF
-	TRBV7-8	-	TRBJ1-5	TGTGCCAGCAGCTTAGATTCGGTGGGTAGCAATCAGCCCCAGCATTTT	CASSLDSVGSNQPQHF
-	TRBV20-1	-	TRBJ1-6	TGCAGTGCTAGAGCCCTAAGGGGGGTCGGTTCACCCCTCCACTTT	CSARALRGVGSPLHF
-	TRBV20-1	many	TRBJ2-1	TGCAGTGCCCGGAGGAAGTACAATGAGCAGTTCTTC	CSARRKYNEQFF
-	TRBV12-3/TRBV12-4	-	TRBJ2-1	TGTGCCAGCAGTCCTTACAGTTACAATGAGCAGTTCTTC	CASSPYSYNEQFF
-	TRBV7-3	few	TRBJ2-2	TGTGCCAGCAGTCCGGGGGCCCGCACCGGGGAGCTGTTTTTT	CASSPGARTGELFF
TRBD2	TRBV11-2	-	TRBJ2-7	TGTGCCAGCAGCTTACTGGCAGCGGGAGGTTCCGAGCAGTACTTC	CASSLLAAGGSEQYF
-	TRBV12-3/TRBV12-4	many	TRBJ1-6	TGTGCCAGCAGTTTAACAGGGACCAATTCACCCCTCCACTTT	CASSLTGTNSPLHF
TRBD2	TRBV27	many	TRBJ2-5	TGTGCCAGCAGTTTATGGGGACTAGCTTTGGAGACCCAGTACTTC	CASSLWGLALETQYF
-	TRBV6-1	many	TRBJ1-1	TGTGCCAGCAGTGAATTCCCCGGGGCAGGAACTGAAGCTTTCTTT	CASSEFPGAGTEAFF
TRBD2	TRBV11-3	many	TRBJ2-3	TGTGCCAGCAGCTTGGGAGCGGGGGACACAGATACGCAGTATTTT	CASSLGAGDTDTQYF
-	TRBV4-2	few	TRBJ1-5	TGTGCCAGCAGCCAAGAGGGGTGGGGCAATCAGCCCCAGCATTTT	CASSQEGWGNQPQHF
-	TRBV20-1	-	TRBJ2-7	TGCAGTGCTAGCGTCAGCTCCTACGAGCAGTACTTC	CSASVSSYEQYF
-	TRBV27	-	TRBJ2-7	TGTGCCAGCAGTTTATTCAGGGAATTTGGGGAGCAGTACTTC	CASSLFREFGEQYF
-	TRBV5-1	many	TRBJ2-2	TGCGCCAGCAGCTTGGGAGGGCAGACGATCACCGGGGAGCTGTTTTTT	CASSLGGQTITGELFF
-	TRBV29-1	many	TRBJ1-4	TGCAGCGTTGCTGCAGGGGCAGGCTCTAATGAAAAACTGTTTTTT	CSVAAGAGSNEKLFF
TRBD2	TRBV20-1	many	TRBJ2-7	TGCAGTGCTAGGGCCCCCTCCGCTAGCGGGATATGGGGCGAGCAGTACTTC	CSARAPSASGIWGEQYF
-	TRBV12-5	many	TRBJ2-1	TGTGCTAGTGGCCTTAGCTGGGGGGCCAAGGAGCAGTTCTTC	CASGLSWGAKEQFF
-	TRBV28	many	TRBJ2-2	TGTGCCAGCAGTCCCCACCGACGGGACACCGGGGAGCTGTTTTTT	CASSPHRRDTGELFF
-	TRBV7-9	many	TRBJ2-5	TGTGCCAGCAGCCTGACAGCTTTCCAAGAGACCCAGTACTTC	CASSLTAFQETQYF
TRBD1	TRBV12-3/TRBV12-4	many	TRBJ2-3	TGTGCCAGCAGTTTAGAGACAGGGGGCTGGGCAGATACGCAGTATTTT	CASSLETGGWADTQYF
-	TRBV5-6	many	TRBJ2-1	TGTGCCAGCAGCTTGCTGGCGCGAAATGAGCAGTTCTTC	CASSLLARNEQFF
TRBD1	TRBV20-1	-	TRBJ2-3	TGCAGTGCTAGAAAAGGGACAGACAGCACAGATACGCAGTATTTT	CSARKGTDSTDTQYF
-	TRBV18	few	TRBJ1-2	TGTGCCAGCTCACCAGTCAGATCAGATTATGGCTACACCTTC	CASSPVRSDYGYTF
-	TRBV28	few	TRBJ1-1	TGTGCCAGCAGTTTGATTAGAGACACTGAAGCTTTCTTT	CASSLIRDTEAFF
TRBD2	TRBV5-1	-	TRBJ2-5	TGCGCCAGCAGTTCGGGCGGGAGTAGCCAAGAGACCCAGTACTTC	CASSSGGSSQETQYF